These 20 T cell receptor beta chains were sequenced from one sample in a study of human T cells and chemical hapten exposure. TCRdb ran MiXCR on the RACE reads and lists one entry per CDR3 protein. This table holds approximately 34,000 distinct CDR3 sequences, approximately 5% found once. The time point is: healthy volunteer bleed at 6 weeks. Extraction yielded total RNA from whole blood (unfractionated). What was sequenced was whole blood. The receptors stem from a human donor in good health. Some clones in this sample may be carry-over from other donors' samples.

This clonotype has only a few counts. The V gene is TRBV6-2 or TRBV6-3, the J gene TRBJ2-1, with TRBD2 matching over 9 bases. Germline V CDR1 and CDR2: MNHEY, SVGEGT. The CDR3 has 16 amino acids. J lost 7 bases, V lost 4 bases, and 11 bases had no gene match. CDR3 DNA: TGTGCCAGCAGTTCCTTAGCGGGAGTCGGTTCGAATGAGCAGTTCTTC. Protein: CASSSLAGVGSNEQFF.

This clonotype was seen ten or more times. The chain carries TRBV5-8 and TRBJ2-5, with D possibly called TRBD1 or TRBD2 (5 bases each). Looked up from germline, CDR1 is SGHTS and CDR2 is YDEGEE. The CDR3 length is 15 residues. V gave up 3 bases and J gave up 2 bases, with 14 bases separating them. The chain's CDR3 is CASSSGTVRQETQYF. As DNA, the CDR3 is TGTGCCAGCAGCTCCGGGACGGTTCGTCAAGAGACCCAGTACTTC.

This clonotype came up many times. This rearrangement joins TRBV24-1 to TRBJ2-2, with TRBD2 matching over 8 bases. Germline V gene data show CDR1 as KGHDR and CDR2 as SFDVKD. V shed 6 bases, J shed 7 bases, and the junction held 9 bases outside the gene matches. The CDR3 loop spans 15 amino acids. The DNA for the CDR3 is TGTGCCACCAGTAGGTTCGGACTAGCAGACGGGGAGCTGTTTTTT. It yields the protein CATSRFGLADGELFF.

There are many counts of this clonotype. The gene calls are TRBV6-5 and TRBJ2-3; 12 bases match TRBD2. The V gene's germline CDR1 is MNHEY and CDR2 SVGAGI. This CDR3 contains 16 residues. V shed 10 bases, J shed 0 bases, and the junction held 8 bases outside the gene matches. DNA of the CDR3: TGTGCCAACGCTAGCGGGGGGGCTTCTAGCACAGATACGCAGTATTTT. Encoded protein: CANASGGASSTDTQYF.

In its sample, this clonotype ranks as medium-sized. V is TRBV20-1 and J is TRBJ1-1; D might be TRBD1 (6 bases). The germline CDR1 and CDR2 sequences are DFQATT and SNEGSKA (reference sequence). The V end was cut by 6 bases, the J end by 3 bases, with 20 bases between. This CDR3 comprises 15 residues. The CDR3 DNA is TGCAGTGCCCCCGGGGGGGGGGGCGCGTACACTGAAGCTTTCTTT. Its translation: CSAPGGGGAYTEAFF.

This clonotype was counted at least ten times. The genes are TRBV5-1 and TRBJ2-3; D possibly uses TRBD1 or TRBD2 (6 bases each). V lost 6 bases and J 5 bases, leaving 13 bases between the germline ends. CDR3 size: 13 residues. Germline lookup yields CDR1 SGHRS and CDR2 YFSETQ. The CDR3 loop reads CASTGGSGDTQYF. The CDR3 nucleotides are TGCGCCAGCACCGGGGGCTCCGGAGATACGCAGTATTTT.

Many counts were recorded for this clonotype. The chain links TRBV28 to TRBJ1-5; 8 bases align to TRBD1. Germline CDR1 is MDHEN and CDR2 is SYDVKM. This CDR3 has 14 residues. The V segment lost 8 bases and the J segment 2 bases; nucleotides outside the gene matches: 5. The CDR3 DNA follows: TGTGCCAGCGGACAGGGATTCGGCAATCAGCCCCAGCATTTT. Translated: CASGQGFGNQPQHF.

The chain is built from TRBV18 and TRBJ1-5, with 8 nucleotides matching TRBD1. Germline V gene sequence: CDR1 KGHSH, CDR2 LQKENI. V dropped 5 bases and J dropped 7; count of bases not matched to a gene: 7. The CDR3 is 14 amino acids. The CDR3 nucleotides read TGTGCCAGCTCAACAGCAGGGGGCTGGCAGCCCCAGCATTTT. The encoded protein is CASSTAGGWQPQHF.

V is TRBV6-6 and J is TRBJ2-3; D uncertain. This CDR3 spans 16 amino acids. Trimming removed 5 bases from V and 1 base from J, with 16 bases in between. Germline V gives CDR1 MNHNY, CDR2 SVGAGI (reference sequence). The CDR3 loop reads CASSPSRVWGTDTQYF. CDR3 DNA sequence: TGTGCCAGCAGTCCCTCTCGAGTCTGGGGCACAGATACGCAGTATTTT.

In its sample, this clonotype was seen many times. This sequence joins TRBV9 and TRBJ2-1, with D perhaps TRBD2 (5 bases). V was cut by 2 bases and J by 9 bases, with 12 bases left in between. The CDR3 loop spans 13 amino acids. Germline V gives CDR1 SGDLS, CDR2 YYNGEE. The CDR3 here is CASSVMIRGEQFF. The CDR3 region has the DNA TGTGCCAGCAGCGTTATGATCCGGGGTGAGCAGTTCTTC.

The chain combines TRBV2 with TRBJ1-1, with no clear D. Trimming pared 8 bases from V and 4 bases from J, leaving 14 bases between. This CDR3 contains 13 residues. Germline-derived CDR1 and CDR2 are SNHLY and FYNNEI. In DNA form, the CDR3 reads TGTGCCAGCTCAACGGGGTTGCGCACTGAAGCTTTCTTT. It codes for CASSTGLRTEAFF. Filled out from reference TRBV2 and TRBJ1-1, the complete variable domain reads EPEVTQTPSHQVTQMGQEVILRCVPISNHLYFYWYRQILGQKVEFLVSFYNNEISEKSEIFDDQFSVERPDGSNFTLKIRSTKLEDSAMYFCASSTGLRTEAFFGQGTRLTVV.

This clonotype was recorded at least ten times. V usage is TRBV11-2 and J usage is TRBJ2-1; TRBD2 matches at 7 bases. V lost 6 bases, J lost 10 bases, and 9 bases stayed unmatched. This CDR3 has 13 residues. The germline gives CDR1 SGHAT, CDR2 FQNNGV. The CDR3 sequence is CASRYSSGPEQFF. In DNA form, the CDR3 reads TGTGCCAGCAGGTACAGTAGCGGGCCCGAGCAGTTCTTC.

This clonotype was detected ten times or more. This CDR3 reads CASSPMLAGDEQYF. The CDR3 nucleotides are TGTGCCAGCTCACCAATGCTAGCGGGAGACGAGCAGTACTTC. V and J are TRBV18 and TRBJ2-7; 10 nucleotides agree with TRBD2. The CDR3 sequence is 14 residues long. V shed 2 bases, J shed 5 bases, and the junction held 3 bases outside the gene matches. Looked up from germline, CDR1 is KGHSH and CDR2 is LQKENI.

This clonotype was found many times. The chain has TRBV3-1 and TRBJ2-7; D might be TRBD2 (6 bases). Germline CDR1 reads LGHDT; CDR2 reads YNNKEL (reference sequence). Trimming shortened V by 3 bases and J by 7 bases, and 16 bases separated the two germline ends. The CDR3 spans 14 residues. Written as DNA, the CDR3 is TGTGCCAGCAGCCAGTACGGGACTGGAGGAGAGCAGTACTTC. It yields the protein CASSQYGTGGEQYF.

This clonotype came up many times. V is TRBV18 and J is TRBJ1-5, with TRBD1 as a possible D gene (6 bases). The germline gives CDR1 KGHSH, CDR2 LQKENI. The length of the CDR3 is 14 residues. V was pared by 5 bases and J by 2 bases, with 10 bases between. DNA of the CDR3: TGTGCCAGCTCAGACGCAGGGGGCAATCAGCCCCAGCATTTT. The encoded protein is CASSDAGGNQPQHF. Full variable domain (outside the CDR3, taken from reference TRBV18 and TRBJ1-5): NAGVMQNPRHLVRRRGQEARLRCSPMKGHSHVYWYRQLPEEGLKFMVYLQKENIIDESGMPKERFSAEFPKEGPSILRIQQVVRGDSAAYFCASSDAGGNQPQHFGDGTRLSIL.

This clonotype was counted many times. The V call is TRBV19, the J call TRBJ1-1; possibly TRBD1 for D (6 bases). The CDR3 has 17 amino acids. Germline V gene sequence: CDR1 LNHDA, CDR2 SQIVND (reference sequence). Between the trimmed V and J ends, which lost 4 bases and 1 base, there was a span of 19 bases. The CDR3 region is CASSTPGQWGKNTEAFF. In DNA form, the CDR3 reads TGTGCCAGTAGTACCCCCGGACAGTGGGGCAAGAACACTGAAGCTTTCTTT.

At least ten counts were recorded for this clonotype. V is TRBV5-1 and J is TRBJ1-5; possibly TRBD1 for D (6 bases). Germline V gene lookup returns CDR1 SGHRS and CDR2 YFSETQ. V was shortened by 0 bases and J by 0 bases, with 7 bases between the two germline ends. The length of the CDR3 is 15 residues. CDR3 DNA sequence: TGCGCCAGCAGCTTGGCAGGGGATAGCAATCAGCCCCAGCATTTT. Its translation is CASSLAGDSNQPQHF.

Concerning this clonotype itself: This may come from a read error, since a much larger clone is one base off. This chain uses TRBV11-2 with TRBJ1-1; D is unresolved. The CDR3 runs to 14 residues. CDR1 and CDR2 from the germline V gene are SGHAT and FQNNGV. CDR3 nucleotide sequence: TGTGCCGGCAGCTCCGTTAAACGGGCCACTGAAGCTTTCTTT. It specifies CAGSSVKRATEAFF.

This clonotype was seen ten or more times. V usage is TRBV6-1 and J usage is TRBJ2-7; a weak D match, TRBD2 (5 bases). The V gene's germline CDR1 is MNHNS and CDR2 SASEGT. V lost 6 bases and J 11 bases, leaving 17 bases between the germline ends. The CDR3 covers 12 residues. The CDR3, as DNA: TGTGCCAGCAGCACAGAGAGGGCAGAAGAGTACTTC. It encodes CASSTERAEEYF.

This clonotype has at least ten counts. The chain carries TRBV6-5 and TRBJ2-5; 8 nucleotides align to TRBD1. The CDR3 is 13 amino acids. The J segment lost 2 bases and the V segment lost 7 bases, leaving 3 bases of the junction unmatched. Germline CDR1 and CDR2: MNHEY and SVGAGI. CDR3 bases: TGTGCCAGCATGCGACAGGGGCAAGAGACCCAGTACTTC. Its protein product is CASMRQGQETQYF.